Below, one T cell receptor (beta chain) is given with its context. CDR3 length equals 16 residues. The V and J ends lost 6 bases and 2 bases respectively, with 18 bases between them. CDR1 and CDR2 from the germline V gene are SEHNR and FQNEAQ (reference sequence). TCRdb's copy holds only in-frame clones and misses some; the assay was immunoSEQ multiplex PCR. The repertoire includes about 56,000 clones, 82% of them detected once, and 0.4% to 0.5% sits in the top ten. This entry belongs to a study of memory CD4+ T cells and cytomegalovirus serostatus. Single viable CD3+CD4+CD8-CD45RO+ cells were sorted as the memory CD4+ T cells.

The genes are TRBV7-9 and TRBJ2-3; D remains unclear. The sequenced material came from memory CD4+ T cells from blood. The sequence was collected from an adult in good health and CMV-seronegative. CDR3 nucleotides: TGTGCCAGCAGGATAGTCTATAGGCCTACCACAGATACGCAGTATTTT. It specifies CASRIVYRPTTDTQYF.